These 3 T cell receptor beta chains share one sample of origin, sequenced in a study of cytomegalovirus exposure and HLA in healthy donors. It was with 60 Vbeta and 13 Jbeta primers that the PCR ran. Repertoires were generated with immunoSEQ multiplex PCR, while TCRdb's copy carries only in-frame clones and drops some. The data contain about 120,000 clones, around 72% of them singletons. The sequencing input was PBMCs. All receptors come from a man aged 25-40 years in good health and CMV-seronegative.

CDR3 protein: CASSRTGAYEQYF. The CDR3 DNA reads TGTGCCAGCAGCCGTACAGGAGCCTACGAGCAGTACTTC. V usage is TRBV13 and J usage is TRBJ2-5; TRBD1 is a possible D gene (5 bases). The J call is in doubt because the DNA end fits TRBJ2-7 better. The CDR3 covers 13 residues. The germline V gene has CDR1 PRHDT and CDR2 FYEKMQ (reference sequence).

The rearrangement joins TRBV28 to TRBJ1-4; D not resolved. This CDR3 comprises 15 residues. V dropped 6 bases and J dropped 2 bases, with 13 bases sitting between them. Germline assignment: CDR1 MDHEN and CDR2 SYDVKM. CDR3 region: CASSQRVGTNEKLFF. In DNA, the CDR3 is TGTGCCAGCAGCCAGAGGGTAGGGACTAATGAAAAACTGTTTTTT. Full variable domain (rest looked up from reference TRBV28 and TRBJ1-4): DVKVTQSSRYLVKRTGEKVFLECVQDMDHENMFWYRQDPGLGLRLIYFSYDVKMKEKGDIPEGYSVSREKKERFSLILESASTNQTSMYLCASSQRVGTNEKLFFGSGTQLSVL.

This chain joins TRBV28 and TRBJ1-2; TRBD1 aligns across 8 bases. The CDR3 spans 15 residues. Germline loops: CDR1 MDHEN, CDR2 SYDVKM. With 1 base clipped from V and 1 base from J, the junction kept 2 bases outside the gene matches. CDR3 bases: TGTGCCAGCAGTTTATCAGGGGGCCGTAACTATGGCTACACCTTC. This codes for CASSLSGGRNYGYTF.